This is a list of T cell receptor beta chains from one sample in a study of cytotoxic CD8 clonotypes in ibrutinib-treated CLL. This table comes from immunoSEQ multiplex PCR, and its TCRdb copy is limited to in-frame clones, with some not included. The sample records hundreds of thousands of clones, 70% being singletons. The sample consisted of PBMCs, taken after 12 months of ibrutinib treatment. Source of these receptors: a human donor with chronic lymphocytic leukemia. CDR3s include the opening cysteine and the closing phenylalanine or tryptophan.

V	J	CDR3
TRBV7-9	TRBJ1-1	CASSSNTEAFF
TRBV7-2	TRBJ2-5	CASSLRVVETQYF
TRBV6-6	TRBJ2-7	CASSIGTVYYEQYF
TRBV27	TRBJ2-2	CASRASGRRGELFF
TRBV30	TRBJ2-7	CAWSFIAGGSEQYF
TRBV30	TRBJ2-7	CAWSGRNYEQYF
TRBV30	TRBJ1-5	CAWSPSTGSNPQHF
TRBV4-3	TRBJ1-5	CASSQGEGQPQHF
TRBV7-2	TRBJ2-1	CASTQWGAPSSYNEQFF
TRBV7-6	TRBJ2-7	CASSLARGQFGYEQYF